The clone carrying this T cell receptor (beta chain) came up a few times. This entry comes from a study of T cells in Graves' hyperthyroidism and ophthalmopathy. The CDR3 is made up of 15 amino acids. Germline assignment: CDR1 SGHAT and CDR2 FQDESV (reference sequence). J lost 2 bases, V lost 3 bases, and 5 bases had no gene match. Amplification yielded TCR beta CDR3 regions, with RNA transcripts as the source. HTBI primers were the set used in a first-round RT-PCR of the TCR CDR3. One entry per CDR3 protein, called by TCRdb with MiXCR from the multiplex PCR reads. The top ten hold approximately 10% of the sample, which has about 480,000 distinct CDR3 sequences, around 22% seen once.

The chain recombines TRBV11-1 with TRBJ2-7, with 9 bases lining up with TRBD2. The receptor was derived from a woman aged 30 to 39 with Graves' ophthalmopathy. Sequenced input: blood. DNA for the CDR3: TGTGCCAGCAGCTTCCGCGGGGGGGTTCCCTACGAGCAGTACTTC. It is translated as CASSFRGGVPYEQYF. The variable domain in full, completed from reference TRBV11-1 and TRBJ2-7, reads EAEVAQSPRYKITEKSQAVAFWCDPISGHATLYWYRQILGQGPELLVQFQDESVVDDSQLPKDRFSAERLKGVDSTLKIQPAELGDSAMYLCASSFRGGVPYEQYFGPGTRLTVT.